Listed here are 9 T cell receptor beta chains from one sample, sequenced in a study of blood T cell repertoires in COVID-19. Clones were sequenced by immunoSEQ multiplex PCR, and TCRdb holds only the in-frame ones, with some missing. The sample holds more than 45,000 clones, roughly nine tenths seen once. Sequencing was performed on peripheral blood. Every receptor here comes from a human donor in a cohort sampled during active COVID-19.

The chain uses TRBV5-1 and TRBJ1-6, with D possibly matching TRBD1 (6 bases). This CDR3 region has 14 residues. Germline values: CDR1 SGHRS, CDR2 YFSETQ. The V and J ends lost 5 bases and 7 bases respectively, with 13 bases between them. The CDR3 sequence: CASRNTGLNSPLHF. CDR3 in DNA: TGCGCCAGCAGAAACACAGGGCTCAATTCACCCCTCCACTTT.

This clone has more than one count but fewer than ten. This chain connects TRBV9 to TRBJ2-3, with 8 nucleotides matching TRBD1. Germline V gives CDR1 SGDLS, CDR2 YYNGEE. Trimming cost V 6 bases and J 1 base; bases outside gene matches: 10. The CDR3 is made up of 16 amino acids. CDR3 bases: TGTGCCAGCACAAGAGGGGGACAGGTCGGCACAGATACGCAGTATTTT. Amino acids: CASTRGGQVGTDTQYF.

The gene calls are TRBV2 and TRBJ2-5, with 12 bases identical to TRBD2. This CDR3 has 14 residues. Germline lookup yields CDR1 SNHLY and CDR2 FYNNEI. V dropped 6 bases and J dropped 7; count of bases not matched to a gene: 6. The CDR3 reads CASRRLAGVTTQYF. For the CDR3, the DNA is TGTGCCAGCAGGAGACTAGCGGGGGTCACGACCCAGTACTTC.

V usage is TRBV5-1 and J usage is TRBJ1-6; possibly TRBD1 for D (6 bases). In germline, CDR1 is SGHRS, CDR2 YFSETQ. The CDR3 covers 16 residues. With 5 bases removed from V and 0 bases from J, the gap between germline ends came to 12 bases. This CDR3 is CASSWNRVSYNSPLHF. The CDR3 DNA is TGCGCCAGCAGTTGGAACAGGGTCTCCTATAATTCACCCCTCCACTTT.

This clone was seen only a few times. The J gene is TRBJ2-3, the V gene TRBV6-4; TRBD2 matches 11 bases. V shed 0 bases, J shed 2 bases, and the junction held 1 base outside the gene matches. Germline V gene sequence: CDR1 MRHNA, CDR2 SNTAGT. The length of the CDR3 is 16 residues. The CDR3 DNA is TGTGCCAGCAGTGACTCTAGCGGGGGGGCCACAGATACGCAGTATTTT. Amino acids: CASSDSSGGATDTQYF.

This chain connects TRBV5-1 to TRBJ2-3, with 11 bases identical to TRBD2. CDR3 length: 16 residues. The ends lost 2 bases at V and 4 bases at J; junction bases unmatched: 6. Germline-derived CDR1 and CDR2 are SGHRS and YFSETQ. CDR3: CASSFGLAGGPDTQYF. The CDR3 bases are TGCGCCAGCAGCTTTGGGCTAGCGGGGGGCCCAGATACGCAGTATTTT.

The gene calls are TRBV6-5 and TRBJ1-5; D is unresolved. The germline V gene has CDR1 MNHEY and CDR2 SVGAGI. The CDR3 loop spans 12 amino acids. Trimming pared 9 bases from V and 0 bases from J, leaving 6 bases between. As DNA, the CDR3 is TGTGCCAGTGACTATAGCAATCAGCCCCAGCATTTT. Its protein product is CASDYSNQPQHF.

V and J are TRBV19 and TRBJ2-5; perhaps TRBD2 as D (6 bases). This CDR3 spans 17 amino acids. Trimming took off 4 bases at V and 4 bases at J, with 22 bases between the two ends. Germline values: CDR1 LNHDA, CDR2 SQIVND (reference sequence). The chain's CDR3 is CASSTDVTAGSGETQYF. DNA for the CDR3: TGTGCCAGTAGTACCGACGTTACGGCGGGATCGGGAGAGACCCAGTACTTC.

V is TRBV7-3 and J is TRBJ2-1, with 9 bases aligning to TRBD2. V lost 4 bases and J lost 8; bases outside the gene matches: 12. Looked up from germline, CDR1 is SGHTA and CDR2 is FQGTGA. CDR3 length: 16 amino acids. The CDR3: CASSSGRVAGAYEQFF. CDR3 bases: TGTGCCAGCAGCTCGGGTAGGGTAGCGGGGGCATATGAGCAGTTCTTC.